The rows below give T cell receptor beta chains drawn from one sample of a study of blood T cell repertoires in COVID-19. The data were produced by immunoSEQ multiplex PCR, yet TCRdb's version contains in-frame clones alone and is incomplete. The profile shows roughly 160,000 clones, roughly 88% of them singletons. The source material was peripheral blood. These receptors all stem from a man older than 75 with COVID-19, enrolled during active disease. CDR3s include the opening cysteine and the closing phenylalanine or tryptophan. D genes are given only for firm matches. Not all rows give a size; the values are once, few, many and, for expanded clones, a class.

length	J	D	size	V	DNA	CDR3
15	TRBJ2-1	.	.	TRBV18	TGTGCCAGCGATCAAACAGGGCTTTCCTACAATGAGCAGTTCTTC	CASDQTGLSYNEQFF
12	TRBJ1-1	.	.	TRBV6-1	TGTGCCAGCAGTGAAGCTATCACTGAAGCTTTCTTT	CASSEAITEAFF
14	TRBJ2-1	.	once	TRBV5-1	TGCGCCAGCAGCCTACAGGGGAGGTACAATGAGCAGTTCTTC	CASSLQGRYNEQFF
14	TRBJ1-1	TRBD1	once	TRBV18	TGTGCCAGCTCACCGGGACAGGCGAACACTGAAGCTTTCTTT	CASSPGQANTEAFF
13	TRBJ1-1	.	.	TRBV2	TGTGCCAGCAGTTCGGGAGTAACAGCTGAAGCTTTCTTT	CASSSGVTAEAFF
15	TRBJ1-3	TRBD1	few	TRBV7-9	TGTGCCAGCAGCTCAAGGACAGGGGTGAGCGGCACCATATATTTT	CASSSRTGVSGTIYF
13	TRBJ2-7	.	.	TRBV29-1	TGCAGCGTTGTTTGGGACATTTCATACGAGCAGTACTTC	CSVVWDISYEQYF
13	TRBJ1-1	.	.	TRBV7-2	TGTGCCAGCAGCTTCGGGAAGAACACTGAAGCTTTCTTT	CASSFGKNTEAFF
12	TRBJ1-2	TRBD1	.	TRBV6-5	TGTGCCAGCTCACAGGGGAACTATGGCTACACCTTC	CASSQGNYGYTF
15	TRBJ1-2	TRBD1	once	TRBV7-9	TGTGCCAGCAGCCCCCCGGCGGGCAGGGGGATAGGCTACACCTTC	CASSPPAGRGIGYTF
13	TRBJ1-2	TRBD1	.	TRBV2	TGTGCCAGCAGCTCGACAGGGGGCGTGGGCTACACCTTC	CASSSTGGVGYTF
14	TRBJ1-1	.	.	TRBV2	TGTGCCAGCAGTGGCCAGGGGAGGAACACTGAAGCTTTCTTT	CASSGQGRNTEAFF
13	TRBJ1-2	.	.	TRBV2	TGTGCTAGCAGCCTAGAGGAGGGGAGCGGCTACACCTTC	CASSLEEGSGYTF
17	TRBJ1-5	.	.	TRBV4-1	TGCGCCAGCAGCCAAGAAGGAGGCCATGGGGGGAATCAGCCCCAGCATTTT	CASSQEGGHGGNQPQHF
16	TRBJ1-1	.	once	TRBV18	TGTGCCAGCTCACCAACAAACAGAAATCGAAACACTGAAGCTTTCTTT	CASSPTNRNRNTEAFF
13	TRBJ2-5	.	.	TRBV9	TGTGCCAGCAGCGCTACGGGGTGGGAGACCCAGTACTTC	CASSATGWETQYF
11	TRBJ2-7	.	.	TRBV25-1	TGTGCCAGCCGCCAGGGTGGCGAGCAGTACTTC	CASRQGGEQYF
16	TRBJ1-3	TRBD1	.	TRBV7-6	TGTGCCAGCAGCTTAGGGCGACAGGGTGTTGGAAACACCATATATTTT	CASSLGRQGVGNTIYF
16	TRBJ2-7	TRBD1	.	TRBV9	TGTGCCAGCAGCCCCAGATTGAGGACAGGGGTCGGCGAGCAGTACTTC	CASSPRLRTGVGEQYF
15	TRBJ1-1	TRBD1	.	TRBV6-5	TGTGCCAGCACCCCTAGGGACAGGGGTGAAACTGAAGCTTTCTTT	CASTPRDRGETEAFF
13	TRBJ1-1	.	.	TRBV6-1	TGTGCCAGCAGTGAAGACCTAGCGGCTGAAGCTTTCTTT	CASSEDLAAEAFF
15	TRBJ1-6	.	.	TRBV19	TGTGCCAGTATCCCTACGAGCTCCTATAATTCACCCCTCCACTTT	CASIPTSSYNSPLHF